The sequence of this TCR beta chain was determined in a study of control samples from healthy donors and cancer patients. With 6 bases clipped from V and 7 bases from J, the junction kept 14 bases outside the gene matches. Germline CDR1 and CDR2: MDHEN and SYDVKM. CDR3 length equals 15 residues. The assay was immunoSEQ multiplex PCR, and TCRdb's table has in-frame clones only and misses some. The sample includes around 58,000 clones, around 90% of them seen just once. This clone was seen a few times. This TCR was sampled from a man aged 50-59 years in good health. Input material: blood. The chain recombines TRBV28 with TRBJ2-5, with 7 positions matching TRBD2. CDR3 residues: CASRPLAGGGSTQYF. In DNA form, the CDR3 reads TGTGCCAGCAGGCCACTAGCTGGGGGGGGGTCGACCCAGTACTTC.